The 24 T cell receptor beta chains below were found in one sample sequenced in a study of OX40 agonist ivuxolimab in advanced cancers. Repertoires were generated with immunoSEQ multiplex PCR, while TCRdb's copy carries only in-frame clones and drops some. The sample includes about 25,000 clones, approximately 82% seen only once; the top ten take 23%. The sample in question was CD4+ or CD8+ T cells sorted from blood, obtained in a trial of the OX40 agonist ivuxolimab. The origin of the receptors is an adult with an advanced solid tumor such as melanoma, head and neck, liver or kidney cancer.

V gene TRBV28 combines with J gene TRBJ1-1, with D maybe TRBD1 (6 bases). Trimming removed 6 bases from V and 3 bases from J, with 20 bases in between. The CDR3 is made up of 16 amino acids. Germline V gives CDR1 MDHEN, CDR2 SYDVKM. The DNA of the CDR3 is TGTGCCAGCAGCCCCTCGTTTGGGGGCTGGGACACTGAAGCTTTCTTT. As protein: CASSPSFGGWDTEAFF.

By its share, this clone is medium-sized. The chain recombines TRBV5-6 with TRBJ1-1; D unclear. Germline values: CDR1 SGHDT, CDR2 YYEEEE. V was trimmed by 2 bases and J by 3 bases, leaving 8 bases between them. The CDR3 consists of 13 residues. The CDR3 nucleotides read TGTGCCAGCAGCTTCGGACCGTACACTGAAGCTTTCTTT. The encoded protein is CASSFGPYTEAFF.

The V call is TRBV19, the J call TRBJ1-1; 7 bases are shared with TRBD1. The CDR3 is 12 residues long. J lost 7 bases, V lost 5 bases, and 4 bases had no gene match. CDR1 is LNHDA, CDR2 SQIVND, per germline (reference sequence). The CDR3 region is CASSAGGIEAFF. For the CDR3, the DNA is TGTGCCAGTAGTGCAGGGGGGATTGAAGCTTTCTTT.

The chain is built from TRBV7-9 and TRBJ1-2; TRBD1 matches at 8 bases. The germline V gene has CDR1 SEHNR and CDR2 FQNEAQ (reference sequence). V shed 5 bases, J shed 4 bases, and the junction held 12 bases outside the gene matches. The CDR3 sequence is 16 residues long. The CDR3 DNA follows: TGTGCCAGCAGCCCTGACAGGGGAGGTGGGGGCTATGGCTACACCTTC. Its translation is CASSPDRGGGGYGYTF.

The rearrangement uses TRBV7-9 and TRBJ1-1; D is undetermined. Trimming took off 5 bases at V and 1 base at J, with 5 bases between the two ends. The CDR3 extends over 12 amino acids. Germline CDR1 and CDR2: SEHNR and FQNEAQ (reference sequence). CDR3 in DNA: TGTGCCAGCAGCCAAAGGAACACTGAAGCTTTCTTT. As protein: CASSQRNTEAFF. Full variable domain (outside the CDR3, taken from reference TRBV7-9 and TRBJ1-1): DTGVSQNPRHKITKRGQNVTFRCDPISEHNRLYWYRQTLGQGPEFLTYFQNEAQLEKSRLLSDRFSAERPKGSFSTLEIQRTEQGDSAMYLCASSQRNTEAFFGQGTRLTVV.

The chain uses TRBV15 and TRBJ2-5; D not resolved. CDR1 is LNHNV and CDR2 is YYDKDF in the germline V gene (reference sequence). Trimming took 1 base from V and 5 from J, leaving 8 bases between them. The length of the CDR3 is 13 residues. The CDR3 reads CATSRVERETQYF. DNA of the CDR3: TGTGCCACCAGCAGAGTAGAGAGGGAGACCCAGTACTTC.

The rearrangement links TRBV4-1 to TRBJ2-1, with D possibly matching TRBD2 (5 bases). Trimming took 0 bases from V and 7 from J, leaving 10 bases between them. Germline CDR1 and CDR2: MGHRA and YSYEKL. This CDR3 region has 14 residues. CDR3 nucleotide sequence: TGCGCCAGCAGCCAAGATGGAGGCACAAATGAGCAGTTCTTC. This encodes CASSQDGGTNEQFF.

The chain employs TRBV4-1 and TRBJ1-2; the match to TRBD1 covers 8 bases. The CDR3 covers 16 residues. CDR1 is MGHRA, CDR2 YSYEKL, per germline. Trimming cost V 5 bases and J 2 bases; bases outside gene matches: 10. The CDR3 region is CASSWDRYDLNYGYTF. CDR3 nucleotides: TGCGCCAGCAGCTGGGACAGGTATGACTTAAACTATGGCTACACCTTC.

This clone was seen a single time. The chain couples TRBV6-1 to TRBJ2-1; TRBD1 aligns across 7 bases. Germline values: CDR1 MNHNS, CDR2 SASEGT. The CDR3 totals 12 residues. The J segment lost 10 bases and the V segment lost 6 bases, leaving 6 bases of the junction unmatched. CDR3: CASSERTGEQFF. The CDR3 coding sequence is TGTGCCAGCAGCGAAAGGACAGGCGAGCAGTTCTTC.

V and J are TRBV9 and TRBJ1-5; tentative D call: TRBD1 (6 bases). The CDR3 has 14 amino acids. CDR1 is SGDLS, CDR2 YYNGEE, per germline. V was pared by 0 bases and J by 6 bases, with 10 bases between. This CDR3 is CASSVGGGGQPQHF. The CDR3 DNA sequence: TGTGCCAGCAGCGTAGGGGGAGGGGGTCAGCCCCAGCATTTT.

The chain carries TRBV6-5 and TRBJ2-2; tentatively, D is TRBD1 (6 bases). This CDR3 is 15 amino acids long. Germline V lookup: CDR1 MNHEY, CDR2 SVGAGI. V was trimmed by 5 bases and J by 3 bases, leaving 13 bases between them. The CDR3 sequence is CASSPEDSYTGELFF. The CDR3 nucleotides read TGTGCCAGCAGTCCCGAGGACAGCTACACCGGGGAGCTGTTTTTT.

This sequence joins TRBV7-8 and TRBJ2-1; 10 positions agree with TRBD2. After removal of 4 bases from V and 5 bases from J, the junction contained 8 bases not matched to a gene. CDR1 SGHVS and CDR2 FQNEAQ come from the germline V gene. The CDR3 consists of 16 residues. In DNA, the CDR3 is TGTGCCAGCAGCTCCCTAGCGGGAGCCACCCACAATGAGCAGTTCTTC. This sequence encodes CASSSLAGATHNEQFF.

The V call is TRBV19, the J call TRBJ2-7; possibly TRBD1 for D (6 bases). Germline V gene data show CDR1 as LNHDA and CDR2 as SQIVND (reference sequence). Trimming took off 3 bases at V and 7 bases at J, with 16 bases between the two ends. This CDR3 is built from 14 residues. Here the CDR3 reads CASSIAGAAGEQYF. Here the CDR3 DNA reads TGTGCCAGTAGTATCGCAGGGGCCGCTGGGGAGCAGTACTTC.

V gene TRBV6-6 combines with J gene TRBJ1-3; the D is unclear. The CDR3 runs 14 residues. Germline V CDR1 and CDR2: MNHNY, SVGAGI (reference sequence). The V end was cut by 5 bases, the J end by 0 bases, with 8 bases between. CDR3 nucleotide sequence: TGTGCCAGCAGTCCCGGCCTCTCTGGAAACACCATATATTTT. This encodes CASSPGLSGNTIYF.

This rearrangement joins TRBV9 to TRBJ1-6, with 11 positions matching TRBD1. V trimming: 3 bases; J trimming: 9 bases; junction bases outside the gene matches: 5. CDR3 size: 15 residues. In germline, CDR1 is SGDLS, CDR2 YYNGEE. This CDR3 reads CASSEHGTGGSPLHF. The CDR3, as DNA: TGTGCCAGCAGCGAACATGGGACAGGGGGTTCACCCCTCCACTTT.

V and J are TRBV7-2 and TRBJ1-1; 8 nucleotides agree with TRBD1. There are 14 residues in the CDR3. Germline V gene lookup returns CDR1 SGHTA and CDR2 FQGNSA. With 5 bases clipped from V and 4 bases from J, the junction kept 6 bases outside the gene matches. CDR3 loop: CASSPGQGTTEAFF. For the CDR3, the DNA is TGTGCCAGCAGCCCCGGACAGGGAACCACTGAAGCTTTCTTT. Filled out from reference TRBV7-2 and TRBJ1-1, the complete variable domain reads GAGVSQSPSNKVTEKGKDVELRCDPISGHTALYWYRQSLGQGLEFLIYFQGNSAPDKSGLPSDRFSAERTGGSVSTLTIQRTQQEDSAVYLCASSPGQGTTEAFFGQGTRLTVV.

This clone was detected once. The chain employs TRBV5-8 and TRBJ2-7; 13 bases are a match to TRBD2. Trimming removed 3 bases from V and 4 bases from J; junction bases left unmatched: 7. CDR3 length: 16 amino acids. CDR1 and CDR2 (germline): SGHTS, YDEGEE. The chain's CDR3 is CASSWFGLAGDYEQYF. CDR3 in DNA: TGTGCCAGCAGCTGGTTCGGACTAGCGGGGGATTACGAGCAGTACTTC.

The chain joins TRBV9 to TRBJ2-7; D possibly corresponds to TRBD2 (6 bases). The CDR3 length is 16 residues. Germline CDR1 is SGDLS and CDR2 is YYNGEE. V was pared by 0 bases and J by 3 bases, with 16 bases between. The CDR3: CASSVGGEAAFYEQYF. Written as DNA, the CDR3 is TGTGCCAGCAGCGTAGGTGGGGAGGCAGCTTTCTACGAGCAGTACTTC.

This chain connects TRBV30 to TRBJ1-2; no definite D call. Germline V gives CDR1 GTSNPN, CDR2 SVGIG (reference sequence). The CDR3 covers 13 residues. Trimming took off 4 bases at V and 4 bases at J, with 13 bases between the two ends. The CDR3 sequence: CAWTLGSVYGYTF. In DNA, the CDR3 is TGTGCCTGGACCCTCGGCAGTGTCTATGGCTACACCTTC. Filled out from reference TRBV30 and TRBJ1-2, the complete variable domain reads SQTIHQWPATLVQPVGSPLSLECTVEGTSNPNLYWYRQAAGRGLQLLFYSVGIGQISSEVPQNLSASRPQDRQFILSSKKLLLSDSGFYLCAWTLGSVYGYTFGSGTRLTVV.

As DNA, the CDR3 is TGTGCCAGCAGCGTAGCTGGGGGAAGCATTGAAGCTTTCTTT. Protein product: CASSVAGGSIEAFF. V gene TRBV9 combines with J gene TRBJ1-1; tentative D call: TRBD1 (5 bases). Trimming took 0 bases from V and 7 from J, leaving 13 bases between them. The CDR3 covers 14 residues. Germline CDR1 reads SGDLS; CDR2 reads YYNGEE.

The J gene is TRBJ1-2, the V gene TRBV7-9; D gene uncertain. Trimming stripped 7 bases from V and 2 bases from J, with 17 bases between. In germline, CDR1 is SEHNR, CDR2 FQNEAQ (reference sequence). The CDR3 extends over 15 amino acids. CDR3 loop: CASTITEATNYGYTF. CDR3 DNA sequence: TGTGCCAGCACCATCACAGAGGCAACCAACTATGGCTACACCTTC.

CDR3 DNA: TGTGCCAGCAGCGTAGGCCAGGGAGGCACAGATACGCAGTATTTT. This codes for CASSVGQGGTDTQYF. The J gene is TRBJ2-3, the V gene TRBV9; D possibly matches TRBD1 or TRBD2 (5 bases each). The CDR3 is made up of 15 amino acids. V was shortened by 0 bases and J by 1 base, with 9 bases between the two germline ends. Germline values: CDR1 SGDLS, CDR2 YYNGEE.

Here the CDR3 DNA reads TGTGCCAGCAGGCCCCGGGACAGGGGTTCAGATACGCAGTATTTT. This codes for CASRPRDRGSDTQYF. J is TRBJ2-3 and V is TRBV7-9, with 10 bases fitting TRBD1. With V trimmed by 6 bases and J by 4 bases, 7 bases remained unmatched. Germline loops: CDR1 SEHNR, CDR2 FQNEAQ (reference sequence). This CDR3 contains 15 residues.

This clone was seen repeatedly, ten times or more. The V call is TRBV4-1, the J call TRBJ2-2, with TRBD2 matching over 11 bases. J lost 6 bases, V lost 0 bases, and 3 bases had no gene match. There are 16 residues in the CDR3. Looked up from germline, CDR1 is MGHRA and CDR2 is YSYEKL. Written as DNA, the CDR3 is TGCGCCAGCAGCCAAGAGACTAGCGGGGTAGCCGGGGAGCTGTTTTTT. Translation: CASSQETSGVAGELFF.